This T cell receptor beta chain was observed in a study of early T cells in non-severe SARS-CoV-2 infection. V shed 3 bases and J shed 4 bases, with 10 bases lying between them. The germline V gene has CDR1 MNHEY and CDR2 SMNVEV (reference sequence). The CDR3 covers 14 residues. Individual cDNA molecules received unique molecular identifiers during library preparation. MiXCR, applied by TCRdb to the 5' RACE reads, yields one record per CDR3 protein. The sample has over 25,000 distinct CDR3 sequences, around 7% seen once. Ten or more counts support this clonotype. Its antigen is as yet unknown. Findings and limits, study-wide: Anti-spike CD8 responses were favored by VDJdb matching, which missed private and CD4 specificities.

Specimen: whole blood. The chain employs TRBV27 and TRBJ2-1, with D perhaps given as TRBD1 or TRBD2 (5 bases each). This clonotype originated in an adult who was a healthcare worker with PCR-confirmed SARS-CoV-2 infection or an uninfected control (not recorded which). The CDR3 loop reads CASSFGGEYNEQFF. The CDR3 coding sequence is TGTGCCAGCAGTTTTGGGGGAGAATACAATGAGCAGTTCTTC.